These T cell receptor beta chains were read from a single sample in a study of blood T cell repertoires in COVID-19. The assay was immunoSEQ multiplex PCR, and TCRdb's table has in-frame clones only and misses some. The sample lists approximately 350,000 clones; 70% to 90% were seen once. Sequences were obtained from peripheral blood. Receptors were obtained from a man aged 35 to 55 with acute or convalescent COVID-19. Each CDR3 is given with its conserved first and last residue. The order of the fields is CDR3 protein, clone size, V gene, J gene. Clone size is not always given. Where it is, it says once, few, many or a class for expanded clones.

CDR3aa: CASSVAGRYYGYTF; abundance: -; v_gene: TRBV9; j_gene: TRBJ1-2
CDR3aa: CASSLAPQGNTEAFF; abundance: -; v_gene: TRBV4-1; j_gene: TRBJ1-1
CDR3aa: CASSGTGNTIYF; abundance: -; v_gene: TRBV9; j_gene: TRBJ1-3
CDR3aa: CASSVPGGDYWETQYF; abundance: -; v_gene: TRBV2; j_gene: TRBJ2-5
CDR3aa: CASSEYKIGAGAFETQYF; abundance: once; v_gene: TRBV25-1; j_gene: TRBJ2-5
CDR3aa: CASSQDVMNTEAFF; abundance: -; v_gene: TRBV4-3; j_gene: TRBJ1-1
CDR3aa: CASSLHQGPRGRNQETQYF; abundance: -; v_gene: TRBV5-1; j_gene: TRBJ2-5
CDR3aa: CASSIVAGFPTEAFF; abundance: -; v_gene: TRBV19; j_gene: TRBJ1-1
CDR3aa: CASSLGADTEAFF; abundance: -; v_gene: TRBV14; j_gene: TRBJ1-1
CDR3aa: CASSDSSGNTIYF; abundance: -; v_gene: TRBV6-1; j_gene: TRBJ1-3
CDR3aa: CASSLYMGGGNQPQHF; abundance: -; v_gene: TRBV27; j_gene: TRBJ1-5
CDR3aa: CASSSDRRPYEQYF; abundance: -; v_gene: TRBV6-5; j_gene: TRBJ2-7
CDR3aa: CASRGGLGYTF; abundance: -; v_gene: TRBV28; j_gene: TRBJ1-2
CDR3aa: CASSLEGRAFF; abundance: -; v_gene: TRBV7-9; j_gene: TRBJ1-1
CDR3aa: CASSLSVREKGTDTQYF; abundance: -; v_gene: TRBV27; j_gene: TRBJ2-3
CDR3aa: CASSKTTGGTNEQFF; abundance: -; v_gene: TRBV6-4; j_gene: TRBJ2-1
CDR3aa: CARASRGRYGYTF; abundance: -; v_gene: TRBV27; j_gene: TRBJ1-2
CDR3aa: CASSGVGAGSYEQYF; abundance: -; v_gene: TRBV7-8; j_gene: TRBJ2-7